This is a list of T cell receptor beta chains from one sample in a study of blood T cells in healthy people across ages. TCRdb used MiXCR to reprocess the 5' RACE reads, holding one entry per CDR3 protein. The sample shows around 970,000 distinct CDR3 sequences, roughly 51% of them seen only once. Sequenced: blood. The receptors were gathered from a woman aged 55-75 years in good health. Both conserved end residues are part of each CDR3. The D gene is left open where the match is weak. Clone size is given for some rows only: seen once, a few or many times, or a class if the clone is expanded.

NA | TRBJ2-2 | TRBV27 | NA | TGTGCCAGCAGTTCGGACGGATGGAACACCGGGGAGCTGTTTTTT | CASSSDGWNTGELFF
NA | TRBJ2-1 | TRBV4-2 | NA | TGTGCCAGCAGCCAAGAGGTTAGGGAGAGGTCCCAGTTCTTC | CASSQEVRERSQFF
NA | TRBJ2-7 | TRBV25-1 | few | TGTGCCAGCAGTGAAACCAGCTACGAGCAGTACTTC | CASSETSYEQYF
NA | TRBJ1-2 | TRBV3-1 | NA | TGTGCCAGCAGCCAAGACTCGGATCGTGGCTACACCTTC | CASSQDSDRGYTF
TRBD2 | TRBJ2-4 | TRBV20-1 | few | TGCAGTGCTTCCGCTCCGGGGACTAGCGGGAGCTTGGGAGCCAAAAACATTCAGTACTTC | CSASAPGTSGSLGAKNIQYF
NA | TRBJ2-1 | TRBV7-7 | NA | TGTGCCAGCAGCTTAGGGCCGACTAGGAATGAGCAGTTCTTC | CASSLGPTRNEQFF
TRBD1 | TRBJ2-3 | TRBV28 | NA | TGTGCCAGCAGTCAACAGACAGGGGTTCGGACAGATACGCAGTATTTT | CASSQQTGVRTDTQYF
NA | TRBJ1-4 | TRBV5-8 | NA | TGTGCCAGCAGCTTGGCAGGGAACGAAAAACTGTTTTTT | CASSLAGNEKLFF
NA | TRBJ2-5 | TRBV3-1 | few | TGTGCCAGCAGCCAAAGCCCGGCGAGGACCCAGTACTTC | CASSQSPARTQYF
TRBD2 | TRBJ2-1 | TRBV5-1 | NA | TGCGCCAGCAGCTTAACTAGCGGGAGGGACAGCTCCTACAATGAGCAGTTCTTC | CASSLTSGRDSSYNEQFF
TRBD2 | TRBJ2-1 | TRBV20-1 | NA | TGCAGTTTCATAGCGGGAATCAACAATGAGCAGTTCTTC | CSFIAGINNEQFF
TRBD1 | TRBJ2-1 | TRBV28 | NA | TGTGCCAGCAGTTTATGGTCAGGGGGCTCCTACAATGAGCAGTTCTTC | CASSLWSGGSYNEQFF
NA | TRBJ2-5 | TRBV6-2/TRBV6-3 | NA | TGTGCCAGCAGCCCCGGATTTGGGTTAAAAGAGACCCAGTACTTC | CASSPGFGLKETQYF
TRBD2 | TRBJ2-1 | TRBV20-1 | few | TGCAGTGCTAGAGATCTTCGTACTAGCGGCTCATCCTACAATGAGCAGTTCTTC | CSARDLRTSGSSYNEQFF
NA | TRBJ2-2 | TRBV2 | NA | TGTGCCAGCAGTGTCTCGGGCTCCGGGGAGCTGTTTTTT | CASSVSGSGELFF
NA | TRBJ2-7 | TRBV5-1 | NA | TGCGCCAGCAGCTTTAACCCTCTTGGGGACGAGCAGTACTTC | CASSFNPLGDEQYF
TRBD2 | TRBJ2-3 | TRBV7-8 | once | TGTGCCAGCAGTGAGACTAGCGGGAGGCCCACAGATACGCAGTATTTT | CASSETSGRPTDTQYF
TRBD2 | TRBJ2-7 | TRBV11-2 | NA | TGTGCCAGCAGACCAAGCGGGAGGGTTGGCTACGAGCAGTACTTC | CASRPSGRVGYEQYF
NA | TRBJ1-5 | TRBV11-2 | NA | TGTGCCAGCAGTCCTACAGGGATCAAGGGTCAGCCCCAGCATTTT | CASSPTGIKGQPQHF
NA | TRBJ2-5 | TRBV7-9 | few | TGTGCCAGCAGCTCTGGGGCGAACAATGAGCAGTACTTC | CASSSGANNEQYF
NA | TRBJ2-5 | TRBV12-3/TRBV12-4 | NA | TGTGCCAGCAGTTCCGGGACCCCGGGGAGACAGACCCAGTACTTC | CASSSGTPGRQTQYF
NA | TRBJ2-7 | TRBV6-2/TRBV6-3 | few | TGTGCCAGCAGGATGCCCGCTGGGCACGAGCAGTACTTC | CASRMPAGHEQYF
NA | TRBJ2-1 | TRBV7-2 | few | TGTGCCAGCAGCTTATGGGGTGATCCCTACAATGAGCAGTTCTTC | CASSLWGDPYNEQFF
TRBD2 | TRBJ2-1 | TRBV10-3 | NA | TGTGCCATCAGTGAGTCAGTGGGACTAGCTGACAATGAGCAGTTCTTC | CAISESVGLADNEQFF